These T cell receptor beta chains were read from a single sample in a study of a mutant IDH1 vaccine in newly diagnosed glioma. The protocol was immunoSEQ multiplex PCR, while the TCRdb copy is restricted to in-frame clones and leaves out a portion. The table lists about 92,000 clones, around 77% of them singletons. The input for sequencing was PBMCs, taken from a glioma patient treated with radiotherapy, temozolomide or both. These receptors came from a man aged 40-55 years with glioma. Both conserved end residues are part of each CDR3. The D gene is left open where the match is weak. Rows may omit the clone size; those that give it use once, few, many or a size class.

>.|TRBV7-9|TRBJ2-7|TRBD1
TGTGCCAGCAGCTCACAGGGGGCGATCTACGAGCAGTACTTC
CASSSQGAIYEQYF
>.|TRBV7-9|TRBJ2-7|.
TGTGCCAGCAGCTTTTCGACAGCCACCTACGAGCAGTACTTC
CASSFSTATYEQYF
>.|TRBV7-9|TRBJ2-5|TRBD1
TGTGCCAGCAGCCTCCCGATGGACAGGCCCGAGGAGACCCAGTACTTC
CASSLPMDRPEETQYF
>.|TRBV6-5|TRBJ2-2|.
TGTGCCAGTTCGACTAGGCCGAACACCGGGGAGCTGTTTTTT
CASSTRPNTGELFF
>.|TRBV5-1|TRBJ1-1|TRBD1
TGCGCCAGCAGCTCTGGACAGGGGAAGAACACTGAAGCTTTCTTT
CASSSGQGKNTEAFF
>.|TRBV7-2|TRBJ2-1|.
TGTGCCAGCAGCCTGAGCTCGACGTGGAACAATGAGCAGTTCTTC
CASSLSSTWNNEQFF
>.|TRBV21-1|TRBJ2-1|.
TGTGCCAGCAGCACCAGCGGGAGCAATGAGCAGTTCTTC
CASSTSGSNEQFF
>.|TRBV19|TRBJ1-1|.
TGTGCCAGTAGTATTCTGCCCTCCTTGAACACTGAAGCTTTCTTT
CASSILPSLNTEAFF
>once|TRBV27|TRBJ2-3|TRBD1
TGTGCCAGCTTTTCAAGGGGGCCTAGCACAGATACGCAGTATTTT
CASFSRGPSTDTQYF
>.|TRBV10-3|TRBJ1-1|.
TGTGCCATCGGACGGAACACTGAAGCTTTCTTT
CAIGRNTEAFF
>.|TRBV10-1|TRBJ1-5|.
TGCGCCAGCAGTGAGGACCCTTATCAGCCCCAGCATTTT
CASSEDPYQPQHF
>once|TRBV10-2|TRBJ2-5|TRBD1
TGCGCCAGCAGTACAGGGGGCGAGACCCAGTACTTC
CASSTGGETQYF
>.|TRBV10-3|TRBJ2-3|.
TGTGCCATCCAGTCACTCCTATCCACAGATACGCAGTATTTT
CAIQSLLSTDTQYF
>.|TRBV11-2|TRBJ2-1|.
TGTGCCAGCAGCTTAGTGAACCGAGGTGAGCAGTTCTTC
CASSLVNRGEQFF
>.|TRBV25-1|TRBJ2-2|TRBD2
TGTGCCAGCAGTGAATTTTTAGTAGCGGGGGCCACCGGGGAGCTGTTTTTT
CASSEFLVAGATGELFF
>.|TRBV7-8|TRBJ2-7|.
TGTGCCAGCAGCTTAGGGCTTGGGTACGAGCAGTACTTC
CASSLGLGYEQYF